This T cell receptor beta chain comes out of a study of shared clonotypes between healthy human individuals. Study findings and constraints: Sharing across four donors was highest in naive CD4 (around 5%) and lowest in memory CD8 (0.4%).

Data came from immunoSEQ multiplex PCR; TCRdb stores just in-frame clones and leaves some out. The profile shows roughly 2 million clones, roughly 95% of them singletons. The V segment lost 0 bases and the J segment 3 bases; nucleotides outside the gene matches: 14. This CDR3 is 18 amino acids long. Germline V gene sequence: CDR1 SGHAT, CDR2 FQNNGV. The naive CD8 population came from CD45RO-negative cells selected for CCR7, without terminally differentiated effector memory CD45RA+ cells. Concerning this clone itself: Its antigen is currently unknown.

The receptor was derived from a man younger than 35 in good health. The chain is built from TRBV11-2 and TRBJ2-7, with 7 nucleotides matching TRBD1. The sequenced sample consisted of naive CD8+ T cells sorted from blood. The CDR3 DNA is TGTGCCAGCAGCTTAGATCTTTCTGAGAAGGACAGGATCTACGAGCAGTACTTC. Translation gives CASSLDLSEKDRIYEQYF.